The subject of this entry is one TCR beta chain. These data are taken from a study of blood T cell repertoires in COVID-19. Overall study: The United States, Italy and Spain were the sources of the acute and convalescent COVID-19 samples. T cells, B-cell-depleted T cells, or PBMCs supplied cDNA or gDNA.

Original handling: It was from reference gene primer amplification that nucleated cell counts were estimated. Clones were read by immunoSEQ multiplex PCR, and TCRdb kept only the in-frame ones, dropping some. The V and J calls and clone size were taken over from that table, and D and trimming were inferred from the DNA. This sample has 150,000 to 200,000 clones; about 93% occur once, and the top ten carry 3.5% to 5%. Germline CDR1 is SNHLY and CDR2 is FYNNEI. The CDR3 has 14 amino acids. Trimming stripped 3 bases from V and 6 bases from J, with 11 bases between. Sequencing input: peripheral blood. The chain carries TRBV2 and TRBJ2-2; the D gene is possibly TRBD1 (5 bases). This clonotype was obtained from a woman aged 45-65 years with acute or convalescent COVID-19. CDR3 DNA sequence: TGTGCCAGCAGTGAGGCCAGGGTCTCCGGGGAGCTGTTTTTT. This gives the protein CASSEARVSGELFF.